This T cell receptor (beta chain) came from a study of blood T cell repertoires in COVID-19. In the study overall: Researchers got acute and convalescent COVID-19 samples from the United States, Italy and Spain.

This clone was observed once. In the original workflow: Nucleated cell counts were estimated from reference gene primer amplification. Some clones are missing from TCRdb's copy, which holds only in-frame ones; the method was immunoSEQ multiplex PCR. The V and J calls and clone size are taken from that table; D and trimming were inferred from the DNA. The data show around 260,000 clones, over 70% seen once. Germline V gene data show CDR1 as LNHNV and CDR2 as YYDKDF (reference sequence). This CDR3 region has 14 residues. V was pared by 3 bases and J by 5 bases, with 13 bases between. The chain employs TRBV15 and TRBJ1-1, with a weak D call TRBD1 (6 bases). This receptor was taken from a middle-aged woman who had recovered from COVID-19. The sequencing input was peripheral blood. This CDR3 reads CATSSPDRATEAFF. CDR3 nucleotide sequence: TGTGCCACCAGCAGCCCGGACAGAGCTACTGAAGCTTTCTTT. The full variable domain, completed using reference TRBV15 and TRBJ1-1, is DAMVIQNPRYQVTQFGKPVTLSCSQTLNHNVMYWYQQKSSQAPKLLFHYYDKDFNNEADTPDNFQSRRPNTSFCFLDIRSPGLGDTAMYLCATSSPDRATEAFFGQGTRLTVV.